These 13 T cell receptor beta chains were sequenced from one sample in a study of early T cells in non-severe SARS-CoV-2 infection (dated by TCRdb to the early 2020s). Library creation used 5' RACE. The sample was run on a NextSeq 500. TCRdb took the public reads, trimmed them with fastp at Q25, ran MiXCR for clone calling and kept in-frame beta chains. CDR3 protein duplicates are merged, each entry listing the most common genes and DNA. The sample table contains some 45,000 distinct CDR3 sequences; only one count was recorded for about 6.5% of them. About 7.8% of the sample goes to the ten largest clones. Sequences were derived from whole blood, sampled at baseline. Receptor source: an adult who was a healthcare worker with PCR-confirmed SARS-CoV-2 infection or an uninfected control (not recorded which).

This clonotype was seen at least ten times. The V call is TRBV6-2 or TRBV6-3, the J call TRBJ2-5; D not resolved. Trimming pared 2 bases from V and 5 bases from J, leaving 0 bases between. The germline V gene has CDR1 MNHEY and CDR2 SVGEGT. The CDR3 has 10 amino acids. This CDR3 reads CASSYETQYF. The CDR3 bases are TGTGCCAGCAGTTACGAGACCCAGTACTTC.

This clonotype was observed many times. The chain is built from TRBV4-1 and TRBJ2-2, with a possible D match to TRBD1 (6 bases). Germline CDR1 is MGHRA and CDR2 is YSYEKL. Trimming left V 6 bases short and J 1 base short, with 9 bases between. CDR3 length: 14 residues. The CDR3 nucleotides read TGCGCCAGCAGTGTCAGGGGGAACACCGGGGAGCTGTTTTTT. Translation: CASSVRGNTGELFF.

On this clonotype: This may be a read error, as it is one base from a much larger clone. This sequence joins TRBV3-1 and TRBJ2-5, with no clear D. This CDR3 contains 15 residues. The germline V gene has CDR1 LGHDT and CDR2 YNNKEL (reference sequence). The V end was cut by 0 bases, the J end by 8 bases, with 16 bases between. The CDR3 loop reads CASSQESGLLRTQYF. The DNA for the CDR3 is TGTGCCAGCAGCCAAGAATCCGGGCTCCTAAGAACCCAGTACTTC.

The chain recombines TRBV7-6 with TRBJ1-1; D gene ambiguous. CDR3 size: 15 residues. The germline CDR1 and CDR2 sequences are SGHVS and FNYEAQ. V was shortened by 5 bases and J by 5 bases, with 18 bases between the two germline ends. In DNA form, the CDR3 reads TGTGCCAGCAGCACCAGGACGGGGATTGGGACTGAAGCTTTCTTT. Encoded protein: CASSTRTGIGTEAFF. The full variable domain, rest sourced from reference TRBV7-6 and TRBJ1-1, is GAGVSQSPRYKVTKRGQDVALRCDPISGHVSLYWYRQALGQGPEFLTYFNYEAQQDKSGLPNDRFSAERPEGSISTLTIQRTEQRDSAMYRCASSTRTGIGTEAFFGQGTRLTVV.

J is TRBJ1-1 and V is TRBV4-1, with 9 nucleotides matching TRBD1. The ends lost 1 base at V and 5 bases at J; junction bases unmatched: 8. CDR1 and CDR2 from the germline V gene are MGHRA and YSYEKL. The CDR3 contains 16 residues. The CDR3 is CASSQAGQGMRTEAFF. Here the CDR3 DNA reads TGCGCCAGCAGCCAAGCTGGACAGGGGATGCGGACTGAAGCTTTCTTT.

The chain uses TRBV11-2 and TRBJ2-7; TRBD1 matches 9 bases. The CDR3 length is 15 residues. Germline V gene data show CDR1 as SGHAT and CDR2 as FQNNGV. V lost 5 bases and J lost 4; bases outside the gene matches: 9. CDR3 DNA: TGTGCCAGCAGCGTAACAGGGGGCTCACCTTACGAGCAGTACTTC. Residues: CASSVTGGSPYEQYF.

This clonotype was recorded many times. The chain has TRBV7-6 and TRBJ2-2; D gene uncertain. Trimming left V 2 bases short and J 4 bases short, with 2 bases between. CDR3 length: 12 residues. Germline V lookup: CDR1 SGHVS, CDR2 FNYEAQ. Written as DNA, the CDR3 is TGTGCCAGCAGCTTATCCACCGGGGAGCTGTTTTTT. It specifies CASSLSTGELFF.

Only a few counts were recorded for this clonotype. The rearrangement links TRBV6-2 or TRBV6-3 to TRBJ2-1, with a weak D call TRBD1 (6 bases). Trimming took off 5 bases at V and 4 bases at J, with 15 bases between the two ends. This CDR3 spans 15 amino acids. Germline-derived CDR1 and CDR2 are MNHEY and SVGEGT. CDR3 amino acids: CASSHDRFSYNEQFF. The CDR3 DNA reads TGTGCCAGCAGTCACGACAGGTTCTCGTACAATGAGCAGTTCTTC.

This clonotype was seen at least ten times. This chain uses TRBV7-6 with TRBJ2-3; 9 nucleotides line up with TRBD1. CDR3 length equals 16 residues. Per germline, CDR1 SGHVS and CDR2 FNYEAQ. The junction had 8 bases not matched to a gene; V was cut back by 3 bases and J by 4 bases. CDR3 DNA: TGTGCCAGCAGCTTTGGTGGGACAGGGCTCGCAGATACGCAGTATTTT. Amino acid sequence: CASSFGGTGLADTQYF.

Many counts were recorded for this clonotype. V gene TRBV10-3 combines with J gene TRBJ2-3, with 10 nucleotides matching TRBD2. The length of the CDR3 is 18 residues. V was pared by 2 bases and J by 1 base, with 9 bases of the junction left unmatched. Germline V gene sequence: CDR1 ENHRY, CDR2 SYGVKD. In DNA form, the CDR3 reads TGTGCCATCAGTGAGGGAGCGGGGGGGCCCTTCGGCACAGATACGCAGTATTTT. Protein sequence: CAISEGAGGPFGTDTQYF.

This clonotype was recorded many times. J is TRBJ2-6 and V is TRBV7-8; tentative D call: TRBD2 (6 bases). The CDR3 is 16 amino acids. Trimming took off 2 bases at V and 2 bases at J, with 10 bases between the two ends. The germline V gene encodes CDR1 SGHVS and CDR2 FQNEAQ. This chain's CDR3 is CASSLMGGAGANVLTF. For the CDR3, the DNA is TGTGCCAGCAGCTTAATGGGCGGGGCTGGGGCCAACGTCCTGACTTTC.

V and J are TRBV5-1 and TRBJ2-1, with 9 bases identical to TRBD1. The CDR3 sequence is 14 residues long. V shed 1 base and J 7 bases; nucleotides not matched to a gene: 3. Per germline, CDR1 SGHRS and CDR2 YFSETQ. CDR3 nucleotides: TGCGCCAGCAGCTTGATGGGGACAGGGAATGAGCAGTTCTTC. Amino acid sequence: CASSLMGTGNEQFF.

The sample holds many counts of this clonotype. CDR3 sequence: CSARAGDPYNEQFF. DNA of the CDR3: TGCAGTGCCAGGGCAGGGGACCCTTACAATGAGCAGTTCTTC. The rearrangement links TRBV20-1 to TRBJ2-1; TRBD1 might be the D (6 bases). Germline CDR1 reads DFQATT; CDR2 reads SNEGSKA (reference sequence). This CDR3 region has 14 residues. Trimming removed 6 bases at V and 4 bases at J, with 16 bases between.